This passage covers 17 T cell receptor beta chains from one sample sequenced in a study of blood T cell repertoires in COVID-19. The repertoire was sequenced with immunoSEQ multiplex PCR; TCRdb's copy has only in-frame clones and lacks some. The top ten clones hold about 3% of a sample with 120,000 to 150,000 clones, approximately 86% of them seen once. Sequencing was done on a sample of peripheral blood. These receptors were collected from a woman aged 40 to 50 with active or convalescent COVID-19.

The CDR3: CASSFPRQVDEKLFF. The CDR3 region has the DNA TGTGCCAGCAGTTTCCCCCGGCAGGTCGACGAAAAACTGTTTTTT. The V and J genes are TRBV6-2 or TRBV6-3 and TRBJ1-4; D is ambiguous. The germline gives CDR1 MNHEY, CDR2 SVGEGT. The ends were cut back, 4 bases at V and 8 bases at J, with 17 bases in the middle. This CDR3 region has 15 residues.

The chain couples TRBV3-1 (or the pseudogene TRBV3-2) to TRBJ1-3; maybe TRBD1 (5 bases). Per the germline V gene, CDR1 is LGHDT and CDR2 is YNNKEL (reference sequence). V was cut by 1 base and J by 0 bases, with 10 bases left in between. The length of the CDR3 is 16 residues. As DNA, the CDR3 is TGTGCCAGCAGCCAAGTAGAGGGACTCTCTGGAAACACCATATATTTT. As protein: CASSQVEGLSGNTIYF.

This rearrangement joins TRBV28 to TRBJ1-1, with D perhaps TRBD1 (5 bases). The CDR3 loop spans 14 amino acids. Germline loops: CDR1 MDHEN, CDR2 SYDVKM. Between the trimmed V and J ends, which lost 6 bases and 6 bases, there was a span of 17 bases. Written as DNA, the CDR3 is TGTGCCAGCAGCCGACCGGGGGGGATCGCTGAAGCTTTCTTT. Its protein product is CASSRPGGIAEAFF.

This rearrangement joins TRBV4-1 to TRBJ2-3; D may be TRBD1 (5 bases). Germline V lookup: CDR1 MGHRA, CDR2 YSYEKL. Trimming took off 4 bases at V and 3 bases at J, with 11 bases between the two ends. CDR3 length: 14 amino acids. This CDR3 reads CASSLDTYTDTQYF. CDR3 nucleotide sequence: TGCGCCAGCAGCCTGGACACGTATACAGATACGCAGTATTTT.

The gene calls are TRBV11-2 and TRBJ1-3; unclear D gene. In germline, CDR1 is SGHAT, CDR2 FQNNGV. Deletions cut 1 base from V and 4 bases from J, with 20 bases between. CDR3 length equals 18 residues. CDR3 loop: CASSLGQGQLTGGNTIYF. In nucleotides, the CDR3 is TGTGCCAGCAGCTTAGGTCAAGGCCAGCTCACGGGAGGAAACACCATATATTTT.

This chain connects TRBV6-1 to TRBJ2-7; 8 bases are shared with TRBD2. The germline V gene has CDR1 MNHNS and CDR2 SASEGT. V shed 0 bases, J shed 0 bases, and the junction held 4 bases outside the gene matches. CDR3 length equals 16 residues. The CDR3: CASSEALAGNSYEQYF. The CDR3 nucleotides read TGTGCCAGCAGTGAAGCCTTAGCGGGGAACTCCTACGAGCAGTACTTC.

This clone was recorded only once. V is TRBV11-2 and J is TRBJ1-5; D remains unclear. V was clipped by 2 bases and J by 0 bases, with 11 bases between them. The CDR3 runs to 16 residues. Germline V CDR1 and CDR2: SGHAT, FQNNGV. Here the CDR3 reads CASSLNAGNSNQPQHF. DNA for the CDR3: TGTGCCAGCAGCTTAAACGCAGGAAATAGCAATCAGCCCCAGCATTTT.

This clone has just one count. The chain links TRBV27 to TRBJ2-7; TRBD1 matches 9 bases. J lost 2 bases, V lost 3 bases, and 5 bases had no gene match. Germline V gene data show CDR1 as MNHEY and CDR2 as SMNVEV (reference sequence). The CDR3 contains 15 residues. CDR3 protein: CASSFSRDRAYEQYF. The CDR3 nucleotides are TGTGCCAGCAGTTTTAGTAGGGACAGGGCCTACGAGCAGTACTTC.

Only a few counts were recorded for this clone. The chain combines TRBV7-9 with TRBJ2-7; TRBD2 matches at 14 bases. The germline gives CDR1 SEHNR, CDR2 FQNEAQ (reference sequence). This CDR3 is built from 14 residues. V shed 5 bases and J 5 bases; nucleotides not matched to a gene: 2. CDR3 amino acids: CASSPGLAGDEQYF. CDR3 bases: TGTGCCAGCAGCCCGGGACTAGCGGGAGACGAGCAGTACTTC.

This clone has at least ten counts. This sequence joins TRBV6-4 and TRBJ2-1, with a tentative D call TRBD2 (6 bases). The CDR3 runs 13 residues. V lost 6 bases and J lost 0, with 6 bases in between. Per germline, CDR1 MRHNA and CDR2 SNTAGT. Written as DNA, the CDR3 is TGTGCCAGCAGCGGGAGCTCCTACAATGAGCAGTTCTTC. Translating it yields CASSGSSYNEQFF.

The rearrangement joins TRBV30 to TRBJ1-1, with TRBD1 identical over 8 bases. The CDR3 runs 13 residues. Germline V gene sequence: CDR1 GTSNPN, CDR2 SVGIG (reference sequence). V shed 2 bases, J shed 3 bases, and the junction held 2 bases outside the gene matches. CDR3 region: CAWSLTGDTEAFF. CDR3 sequence (DNA): TGTGCCTGGAGTCTGACAGGGGACACTGAAGCTTTCTTT.

The rearrangement links TRBV2 to TRBJ2-3, with D possibly being TRBD1 (6 bases). CDR1 SNHLY and CDR2 FYNNEI come from the germline V gene. The CDR3 sequence is 12 residues long. V was trimmed by 5 bases and J by 5 bases, leaving 8 bases between them. As DNA, the CDR3 is TGTGCCAGCAGTTGGGACAAAGATACGCAGTATTTT. Encoded protein: CASSWDKDTQYF.

The chain links TRBV19 to TRBJ2-2; 7 bases fit TRBD2. CDR1 is LNHDA and CDR2 is SQIVND in the germline V gene (reference sequence). This CDR3 has 16 residues. V lost 5 bases and J lost 3; bases outside the gene matches: 9. The CDR3 nucleotides read TGTGCCAGTAGTGGGGTATGGGGGGGAGACACCGGGGAGCTGTTTTTT. This translates into CASSGVWGGDTGELFF.

The gene calls are TRBV30 and TRBJ1-4; D gene uncertain. The V end lost 1 base, the J end lost 0 bases, and 9 bases lay between the germline ends. The CDR3 is 15 amino acids. Germline V CDR1 and CDR2: GTSNPN, SVGIG (reference sequence). CDR3 coding DNA: TGTGCCTGGAGTGGAGGGTTGGCAACTAATGAAAAACTGTTTTTT. Translating gives CAWSGGLATNEKLFF.

The CDR3 DNA is TGTGCCAGCTCACCAACAGGGCCTAATGAAAAACTGTTTTTT. Residues: CASSPTGPNEKLFF. The genes are TRBV18 and TRBJ1-4, with D possibly matching TRBD1 (6 bases). Germline CDR1 reads KGHSH; CDR2 reads LQKENI. CDR3 length equals 14 residues. V was shortened by 2 bases and J by 3 bases, with 7 bases between the two germline ends.

This clone has just a few counts. The rearrangement uses TRBV14 and TRBJ1-2; the D gene is possibly TRBD1 (6 bases). V lost 9 bases, J lost 4 bases, and 24 bases lay in between. This CDR3 contains 16 residues. Germline lookup yields CDR1 SGHDN and CDR2 FVKESK. CDR3 residues: CARILQGPSLAYGYTF. The CDR3 nucleotides are TGTGCCAGGATCTTACAGGGTCCCAGTCTGGCCTATGGCTACACCTTC. Supplemented by reference TRBV14 and TRBJ1-2, the full variable domain reads EAGVTQFPSHSVIEKGQTVTLRCDPISGHDNLYWYRRVMGKEIKFLLHFVKESKQDESGMPNNRFLAERTGGTYSTLKVQPAELEDSGVYFCARILQGPSLAYGYTFGSGTRLTVV.

This chain joins TRBV19 and TRBJ2-3; 7 positions match TRBD2. CDR3 length: 13 residues. The germline CDR1 and CDR2 sequences are LNHDA and SQIVND (reference sequence). Trimming took 6 bases from V and 6 from J; bases not matched to a gene: 6. Here the CDR3 DNA reads TGTGCCAGTAGGGTGGGAGCGGGGGATACGCAGTATTTT. The encoded protein is CASRVGAGDTQYF.